These 5 T cell receptor beta chains originate from one sample sequenced in a study of PD-1 blockade in classical Hodgkin lymphoma. Noted time point: cycle 4 day 1 (C4D1), after six to seven weeks of nivolumab. Relapse was seen in all patients after autologous stem cell transplantation, and brentuximab vedotin exposure was variable. CD8+ T cells were isolated from thawed PBMCs by magnetic negative selection. Measured with immunoSEQ multiplex PCR; TCRdb has only the in-frame clones, and not every one. The sample lists some 8,800 clones, approximately 80% occurring once. The sequencing here drew on CD8+ T cells from blood, taken before the fourth cycle of nivolumab. The receptor set was obtained from a human donor with classical Hodgkin lymphoma.

CDR3: CASSLGQGFNQPQHF. CDR3 bases: TGTGCCAGCAGCTTAGGACAGGGGTTCAATCAGCCCCAGCATTTT. The rearrangement uses TRBV11-2 and TRBJ1-5; 8 bases line up with TRBD1. This CDR3 comprises 15 residues. In germline, CDR1 is SGHAT, CDR2 FQNNGV. V lost 1 base to trimming and J lost 3 bases; unmatched junction nucleotides: 2. Filled out from reference TRBV11-2 and TRBJ1-5, the complete variable domain reads EAGVAQSPRYKIIEKRQSVAFWCNPISGHATLYWYQQILGQGPKLLIQFQNNGVVDDSQLPKDRFSAERLKGVDSTLKIQPAKLEDSAVYLCASSLGQGFNQPQHFGDGTRLSIL.

The rearrangement joins TRBV11-2 to TRBJ2-2; D might be TRBD1 (8 bases). From germline, CDR1 is SGHAT and CDR2 FQNNGV. V lost 4 bases to trimming and J lost 9 bases, with 24 bases between them. CDR3 length: 17 amino acids. This CDR3 reads CASSSRDRFYGGRELFF. For the CDR3, the DNA is TGTGCCAGCAGCTCCCGGGACAGGTTCTACGGGGGGAGGGAGCTGTTTTTT.

This clone occurred once. The chain recombines TRBV27 with TRBJ1-1, with 9 bases matching TRBD1. Looked up from germline, CDR1 is MNHEY and CDR2 is SMNVEV (reference sequence). The CDR3 runs to 15 residues. V shed 4 bases and J 0 bases; nucleotides not matched to a gene: 3. DNA for the CDR3: TGTGCCAGCAGTTCGGGACAGGGACTGAACACTGAAGCTTTCTTT. Translation: CASSSGQGLNTEAFF.

This clone was detected only once. The gene calls are TRBV15 and TRBJ2-7; D unclear. The CDR3 has 14 residues. CDR1 is LNHNV, CDR2 YYDKDF, per germline (reference sequence). With 1 base removed from V and 3 bases from J, the gap between germline ends came to 10 bases. Here the CDR3 reads CATSRAKVGYEQYF. CDR3 nucleotides: TGTGCCACCAGCAGAGCAAAGGTCGGCTACGAGCAGTACTTC.

The J gene is TRBJ2-7, the V gene TRBV28, with 7 bases aligning to TRBD1. The V gene's germline CDR1 is MDHEN and CDR2 SYDVKM. With V trimmed by 6 bases and J by 0 bases, 8 bases remained unmatched. The CDR3 contains 15 residues. In nucleotides, the CDR3 is TGTGCCAGCAGCCCCCCCCGGGACAGCTCCTACGAGCAGTACTTC. Translation gives CASSPPRDSSYEQYF.